The clone carrying this T cell receptor beta chain was seen more than once but under ten times. Per-sample PBMC isolation yielded at least 6.5 million cells. Trimming shortened V by 4 bases and J by 4 bases, and 9 bases separated the two germline ends. This CDR3 contains 13 residues. Primers used in a second PCR of about 7 to 12 cycles were a sample-barcoded 5' primer and a J-beta primer mix. From the 5' RACE reads, TCRdb called clonotypes with MiXCR, one entry per CDR3 protein. The sample carries about 780,000 distinct CDR3 sequences, roughly 25% recorded once. The data originate from a study of blood T cells in healthy people across ages. These data are also associated with another study on T cells of mothers and their children.

This chain joins TRBV12-3 or TRBV12-4 and TRBJ2-3, with TRBD1 as a possible D gene (6 bases). Sample: blood. The receptor was derived from a boy aged 10-17 years in good health. In DNA form, the CDR3 reads TGTGCCAGCAGTTATGGGACACCAGATACGCAGTATTTT. As protein: CASSYGTPDTQYF.